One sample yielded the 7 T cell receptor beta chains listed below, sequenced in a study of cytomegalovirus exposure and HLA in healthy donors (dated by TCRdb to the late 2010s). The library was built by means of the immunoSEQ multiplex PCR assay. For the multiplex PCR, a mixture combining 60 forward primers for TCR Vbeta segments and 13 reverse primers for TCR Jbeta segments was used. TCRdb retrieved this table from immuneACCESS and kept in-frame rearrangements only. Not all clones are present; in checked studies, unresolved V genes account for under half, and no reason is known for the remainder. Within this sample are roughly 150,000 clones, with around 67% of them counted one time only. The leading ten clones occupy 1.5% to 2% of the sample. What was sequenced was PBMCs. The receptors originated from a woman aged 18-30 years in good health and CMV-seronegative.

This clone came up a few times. The CDR3 nucleotides are TGTGCCAGCAGCTTGCGGAGGGGACTTAGCAATCAGCCCCAGCATTTT. It is translated as CASSLRRGLSNQPQHF. The chain combines TRBV5-6 with TRBJ1-5, with D tentatively TRBD1 (5 bases). The CDR3 runs 16 residues. Germline V gene sequence: CDR1 SGHDT, CDR2 YYEEEE. Deletions cut 1 base from V and 0 bases from J, with 11 bases between.

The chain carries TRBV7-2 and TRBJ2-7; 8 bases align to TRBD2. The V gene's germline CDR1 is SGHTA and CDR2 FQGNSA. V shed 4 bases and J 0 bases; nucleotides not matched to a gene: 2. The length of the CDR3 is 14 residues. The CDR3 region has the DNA TGTGCCAGCAGCTCGGGAGGGAGCTCCTACGAGCAGTACTTC. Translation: CASSSGGSSYEQYF.

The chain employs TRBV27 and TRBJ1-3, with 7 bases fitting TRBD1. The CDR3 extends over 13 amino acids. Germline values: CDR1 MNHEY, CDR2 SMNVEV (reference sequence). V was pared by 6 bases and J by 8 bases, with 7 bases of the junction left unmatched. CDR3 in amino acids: CASSRKGADTIYF. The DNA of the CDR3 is TGTGCCAGCAGCCGGAAGGGGGCGGACACCATATATTTT.

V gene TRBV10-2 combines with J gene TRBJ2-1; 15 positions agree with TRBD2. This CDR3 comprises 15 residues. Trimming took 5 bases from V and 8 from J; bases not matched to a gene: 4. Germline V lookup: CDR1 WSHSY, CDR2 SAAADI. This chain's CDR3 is CASSRTSGRVDEQFF. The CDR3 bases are TGCGCCAGCAGTAGGACTAGCGGGAGGGTGGATGAGCAGTTCTTC.

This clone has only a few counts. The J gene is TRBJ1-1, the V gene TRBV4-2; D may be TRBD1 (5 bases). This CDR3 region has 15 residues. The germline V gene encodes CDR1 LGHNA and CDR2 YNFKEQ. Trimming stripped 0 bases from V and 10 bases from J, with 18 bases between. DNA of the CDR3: TGTGCCAGCAGCCAAGATTTCTCCCGGTCGGGGGTAGCTTTCTTT. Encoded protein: CASSQDFSRSGVAFF.

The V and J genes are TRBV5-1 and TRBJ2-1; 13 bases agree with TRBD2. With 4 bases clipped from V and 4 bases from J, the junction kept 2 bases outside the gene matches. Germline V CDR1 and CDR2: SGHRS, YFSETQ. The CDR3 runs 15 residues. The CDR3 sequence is CASSGLAGAYNEQFF. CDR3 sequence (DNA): TGCGCCAGCAGCGGACTAGCGGGGGCGTACAATGAGCAGTTCTTC. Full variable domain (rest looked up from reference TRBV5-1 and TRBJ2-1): KAGVTQTPRYLIKTRGQQVTLSCSPISGHRSVSWYQQTPGQGLQFLFEYFSETQRNKGNFPGRFSGRQFSNSRSEMNVSTLELGDSALYLCASSGLAGAYNEQFFGPGTRLTVL.

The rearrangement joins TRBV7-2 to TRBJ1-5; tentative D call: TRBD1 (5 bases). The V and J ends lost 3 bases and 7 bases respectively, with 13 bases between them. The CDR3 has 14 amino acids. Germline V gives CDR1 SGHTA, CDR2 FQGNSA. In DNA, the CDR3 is TGTGCCAGCAGCTTCGCGGGGGGACCCCAGCCCCAGCATTTT. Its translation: CASSFAGGPQPQHF.